Listed below are T cell receptor beta chains from one sample, sequenced in a study of blood T cell repertoires in COVID-19. The assay was immunoSEQ multiplex PCR, and TCRdb's table has in-frame clones only and misses some. This table has around 700,000 clones, 85% to 90% appearing once. The sequencing input was peripheral blood. The receptors here all came from a woman between 18 and 29 years old with acute or convalescent COVID-19. The CDR3 runs from the conserved cysteine through the conserved F or W. Fields, in order: J gene, clone size, V gene, D gene, CDR3 protein, CDR3 DNA. A D gene is named only where the DNA matches it firmly. Clone size is not always given. Where it is, it says once, few, many or a class for expanded clones.

TRBJ2-2 - TRBV18 - CASSPRWQNTGELFF TGTGCCAGCTCACCACGGTGGCAGAACACCGGGGAGCTGTTTTTT
TRBJ2-1 - TRBV11-2 TRBD2 CASTLGGAYNEQFF TGTGCCAGCACTCTCGGGGGGGCCTACAATGAGCAGTTCTTC
TRBJ1-2 - TRBV5-4 - CASAPRPGNYGYTF TGTGCCAGCGCCCCCCGCCCAGGGAACTATGGCTACACCTTC
TRBJ1-1 - TRBV20-1 - CSASGSGTEAFF TGCAGTGCTAGTGGTTCGGGGACTGAAGCTTTCTTT
TRBJ1-2 - TRBV27 - CASSFRRGEGYTF TGTGCCAGCAGTTTCAGGAGGGGGGAGGGTTACACCTTC
TRBJ2-3 - TRBV7-9 - CASSYPPSGRTDTQYF TGTGCCAGCAGCTATCCCCCCAGCGGCCGCACAGATACGCAGTATTTT
TRBJ1-5 - TRBV20-1 - CSARVGGVQHF TGCAGTGCTAGAGTGGGAGGGGTCCAGCATTTT
TRBJ1-2 - TRBV6-5 - CASSWGRRGDYGYTF TGTGCCAGCAGTTGGGGGCGACGGGGGGATTATGGCTACACCTTC
TRBJ2-7 - TRBV15 - CATSQNRGGIYEQYF TGTGCCACCAGTCAAAACAGGGGAGGAATCTACGAGCAGTACTTC
TRBJ1-2 once TRBV29-1 - CSVEGENTGNYGYTF TGCAGCGTTGAAGGGGAGAACACAGGGAACTATGGCTACACCTTC
TRBJ2-3 - TRBV11-2 TRBD2 CASSLAAGGRDTQYF TGTGCCAGCAGCTTAGCAGCGGGGGGGAGGGATACGCAGTATTTT
TRBJ1-1 - TRBV28 - CASRDSGTAEAFF TGTGCCAGCAGGGACAGCGGCACTGCTGAAGCTTTCTTT
TRBJ1-2 few TRBV3-1/TRBV3-2 TRBD1 CASSRLRQGGYTF TGTGCCAGCAGCCGACTAAGACAGGGTGGCTACACCTTC
TRBJ1-1 once TRBV11-2 - CASSSLRGLNTEAFF TGTGCCAGCAGCTCCCTCAGGGGCCTGAACACTGAAGCTTTCTTT
TRBJ2-6 - TRBV27 - CATGVRSGANVLTF TGTGCCACGGGGGTCCGCTCTGGGGCCAACGTCCTGACTTTC
TRBJ2-1 - TRBV6-2/TRBV6-3 TRBD2 CASSYSGLAGSPFYNEQFF TGTGCCAGCAGTTACTCGGGACTAGCGGGGTCCCCGTTCTACAATGAGCAGTTCTTC
TRBJ2-5 - TRBV7-6 TRBD2 CASSLLAGAKETQYF TGTGCCAGCAGCCTACTAGCGGGGGCCAAAGAGACCCAGTACTTC
TRBJ2-1 - TRBV10-1 - CASPVEGSEQFF TGCGCCAGCCCTGTGGAGGGCAGTGAGCAGTTCTTC
TRBJ2-1 - TRBV6-5 TRBD2 CASSRGGHNEQFF TGTGCCAGCAGTCGCGGGGGACACAATGAGCAGTTCTTC